One sample yielded the 14 T cell receptor beta chains listed below, sequenced in a study of shared clonotypes between healthy human individuals. Naive CD8 populations comprised CD45RO-negative cells positively selected for CCR7, excluding terminally differentiated effector memory CD45RA+ cells. Assay: immunoSEQ multiplex PCR; the TCRdb copy retains only in-frame clones and omits some. In the table there are roughly 2.1 million clones, 90% to 95% of which are singletons. The specimen was naive CD8+ T cells from PBMCs. The receptors derive from a man aged 18 to 30 in good health. Some clones in this sample may be carry-over from other donors' samples.

CDR3: CASSLQRERWEQFF. The CDR3 coding sequence is TGTGCCAGCTCACTCCAGCGGGAGCGTTGGGAGCAGTTCTTC. V and J are TRBV18 and TRBJ2-1, with 8 bases aligning to TRBD2. Germline CDR1 KGHSH, CDR2 LQKENI. With 4 bases clipped from V and 10 bases from J, the junction kept 9 bases outside the gene matches. The CDR3 has 14 amino acids.

This clone came up once. This chain uses TRBV11-2 with TRBJ2-1; possible D gene TRBD1, 5 bases. V dropped 4 bases and J dropped 5 bases, with 12 bases sitting between them. Germline CDR1 reads SGHAT; CDR2 reads FQNNGV. The CDR3 has 14 residues. CDR3 nucleotides: TGTGCCAGCAGCTGGGGCGGAATACACAATGAGCAGTTCTTC. Translation gives CASSWGGIHNEQFF.

This chain uses TRBV19 with TRBJ2-2, with a tentative D call TRBD2 (6 bases). From germline, CDR1 is LNHDA and CDR2 SQIVND (reference sequence). V lost 7 bases to trimming and J lost 3 bases, with 12 bases between them. This CDR3 contains 14 residues. In DNA form, the CDR3 reads TGTGCCAGTATGGTCGGGAGATACACCGGGGAGCTGTTTTTT. Translation: CASMVGRYTGELFF.

The CDR3 nucleotides read TGTGCCAGCATACCCCTGGTCCCAGGGGAGCGCGAGCAGTACTTC. The encoded protein is CASIPLVPGEREQYF. This sequence joins TRBV7-9 and TRBJ2-7; TRBD1 might be the D (6 bases). This CDR3 has 15 amino acids. The ends were cut back, 7 bases at V and 6 bases at J, with 22 bases in the middle. In germline, CDR1 is SEHNR, CDR2 FQNEAQ (reference sequence).

This clone was recorded once. V is TRBV2 and J is TRBJ1-1; D unclear. The V end was cut by 7 bases, the J end by 6 bases, with 9 bases between. CDR1 and CDR2 from the germline V gene are SNHLY and FYNNEI. The CDR3 has 11 amino acids. For the CDR3, the DNA is TGTGCCAGCAAAACCCTGGCTGAAGCTTTCTTT. It yields the protein CASKTLAEAFF.

V gene TRBV6-9 combines with J gene TRBJ2-7; 7 bases line up with TRBD2. The V segment lost 10 bases and the J segment 4 bases; nucleotides outside the gene matches: 7. CDR1 and CDR2 (germline): MNHGY, SVAAGI. The length of the CDR3 is 12 residues. CDR3 DNA: TGTGCCAATCGACTAGCCGCGTACGAGCAGTACTTC. This translates into CANRLAAYEQYF.

The CDR3 region has the DNA TGTGCCAGCCGCGCAAACCTCTATGGCAGATTGAACACTGAAGCTTTCTTT. It yields the protein CASRANLYGRLNTEAFF. The V and J genes are TRBV27 and TRBJ1-1; no definite D call. Germline V gives CDR1 MNHEY, CDR2 SMNVEV (reference sequence). The CDR3 has 17 amino acids. V lost 8 bases and J lost 0, with 22 bases in between.

The chain combines TRBV27 with TRBJ2-7; TRBD1 matches 9 bases. Germline loops: CDR1 MNHEY, CDR2 SMNVEV (reference sequence). V dropped 5 bases and J dropped 3; count of bases not matched to a gene: 8. This CDR3 spans 15 amino acids. The CDR3 sequence: CASSPRQGVHYEQYF. In nucleotides, the CDR3 is TGTGCCAGCAGTCCTCGACAGGGGGTCCACTACGAGCAGTACTTC.

The V and J genes are TRBV4-1 and TRBJ2-7; tentatively, D is TRBD1 (6 bases). V was clipped by 0 bases and J by 2 bases, with 20 bases between them. CDR1 and CDR2 from the germline V gene are MGHRA and YSYEKL. The CDR3 consists of 18 residues. The CDR3 sequence is CASSQDPRGFEGAYEQYF. The CDR3 DNA reads TGCGCCAGCAGCCAAGACCCCAGGGGCTTTGAGGGCGCCTACGAGCAGTACTTC.

The chain combines TRBV23-1 with TRBJ2-2; D remains unclear. TRBV23-1 is labeled an ORF, and its function is uncertain. The CDR3 has 14 residues. V gave up 7 bases and J gave up 8 bases, with 17 bases separating them. The CDR3 reads CASTQFGSGGELFF. The CDR3 nucleotides read TGCGCCAGCACCCAATTCGGTTCGGGTGGGGAGCTGTTTTTT.

The chain links TRBV19 to TRBJ2-5; 7 positions match TRBD2. Germline-derived CDR1 and CDR2 are LNHDA and SQIVND (reference sequence). The CDR3 runs 16 residues. The V gene end was trimmed by 4 bases and the J gene end by 5 bases; junction bases not matched to a gene: 13. The CDR3 bases are TGTGCCAGTAGTAGAACCCAGCGGGACGGGATCGAGACCCAGTACTTC. This sequence encodes CASSRTQRDGIETQYF.

In regard to this clone: The sample contains more than one DNA sequence encoding this CDR3. The chain combines TRBV7-9 with TRBJ2-3; possibly TRBD2 for D (5 bases). In germline, CDR1 is SEHNR, CDR2 FQNEAQ (reference sequence). Trimming removed 2 bases at V and 3 bases at J, with 9 bases between. CDR3 size: 14 residues. The CDR3 DNA reads as TGTGCCAGCAGCTTATTAGGCGGGACAGATACGCAGTATTTT. Encoded protein: CASSLLGGTDTQYF.

The chain uses TRBV29-1 and TRBJ2-5, with 7 bases that match TRBD2. The DNA end favors TRBJ2-7, so the J call may be wrong. Germline-derived CDR1 and CDR2 are SQVTM and ANQGSEA. This CDR3 has 14 amino acids. The CDR3 is CSANGAGRIYEQYF. CDR3 nucleotide sequence: TGCAGCGCAAACGGGGCCGGGAGGATCTACGAGCAGTACTTC.

This clone was seen a single time. The chain is built from TRBV10-2 and TRBJ2-5, with TRBD2 identical over 10 bases. Germline loops: CDR1 WSHSY, CDR2 SAAADI. Trimming removed 7 bases from V and 4 bases from J; junction bases left unmatched: 6. CDR3 length: 14 amino acids. CDR3 in DNA: TGCGCCAGCACACTAGCGGGGATCCGAGAGACCCAGTACTTC. The encoded protein is CASTLAGIRETQYF.